Listed below are T cell receptor beta chains from one sample, sequenced in a study of T cell responses to AZD1222 COVID-19 vaccine. Sequencing was performed with immunoSEQ multiplex PCR; in TCRdb, only in-frame clones are kept and a portion is missing. The data show some 96,000 clones, with more than 70% seen just once and less than 3.5% held by the top ten. Here the sequenced sample was peripheral blood, taken on day 0 of AZD1222 vaccination. The receptors were gathered from an adult in good health. Both conserved end residues are part of each CDR3. The D gene is left open where the match is weak. Size is stated for part of the rows, as once, few or many counts, or as a class when the clone is expanded.

j_gene	d_gene	v_gene	abundance	CDR3nt	CDR3aa
TRBJ1-1	NA	TRBV18	NA	TGTGCCAGCTCACCCCTAATGAACACTGAAGCTTTCTTT	CASSPLMNTEAFF
TRBJ2-1	NA	TRBV5-5	NA	TGTGCCAGCGAGGGGGACGGGACACATAACAATGAGCAGTTCTTC	CASEGDGTHNNEQFF
TRBJ2-1	NA	TRBV27	once	TGTGCCAGCAGTTTTCTGGGGGGCCAGTCGGCCGATGAGCAGTTCTTC	CASSFLGGQSADEQFF
TRBJ2-3	NA	TRBV19	NA	TGTGCCAGTAGTATACTAGAGGGACGCACAGATACGCAGTATTTT	CASSILEGRTDTQYF
TRBJ1-1	NA	TRBV6-5	NA	TGTGCCAGCAGTTACTCTCGCGGACAGACTGAAGCTTTCTTT	CASSYSRGQTEAFF
TRBJ1-5	NA	TRBV4-1	few	TGCGCCAGCAGCCGCGGGACGGCTAATAGCAATCAGCCCCAGCATTTT	CASSRGTANSNQPQHF
TRBJ2-7	NA	TRBV7-6	NA	TGTGCCAGCAGCTTAGCACAGGGAGAGTCCTACGAGCAGTACTTC	CASSLAQGESYEQYF
TRBJ2-7	TRBD2	TRBV5-4	once	TGTGCCAGCAACAAGCGGGGGGCCTCCTACGAGCAGTACTTC	CASNKRGASYEQYF
TRBJ1-5	NA	TRBV18	few	TGTGCCAGCTCACCAGAAACGGGCGGCATCGGGCAGCCCCAGCATTTT	CASSPETGGIGQPQHF
TRBJ2-7	TRBD2	TRBV6-5	NA	TGTGCCAGCGCGGGGGGGGACGAGCAGTACTTC	CASAGGDEQYF
TRBJ2-5	TRBD2	TRBV2	NA	TGTGCCAGCAGTGAAGCGGGTGCGGGGGGTAAGGAGACCCAGTACTTC	CASSEAGAGGKETQYF
TRBJ1-2	TRBD1	TRBV5-1	NA	TGCGCCAGCAGCTCAGGAGGGACAGGGGGGTCTAACTATGGCTACACCTTC	CASSSGGTGGSNYGYTF
TRBJ2-7	NA	TRBV27	once	TGTGCCAGCAGTCCCTACAGGGCCCTCTACGAGCAGTACTTC	CASSPYRALYEQYF
TRBJ1-4	TRBD1	TRBV28	NA	TGTGCCGCCGGGACAGGAAATGAAAAACTGTTTTTT	CAAGTGNEKLFF
TRBJ1-2	NA	TRBV12-3/TRBV12-4	NA	TGTGCCAGCTCCCTGGGAGGCGGCTACACCTTC	CASSLGGGYTF
TRBJ2-7	NA	TRBV12-2	NA	TGTGCAAGTCGCTTCAATGGCAGGGCAGGGAGCTACGAGCAGTACTTC	CASRFNGRAGSYEQYF
TRBJ2-7	NA	TRBV19	NA	TGTGCCAGCACCGTCGCGTGGGGAAGCAGGTCCTACGAGCAGTACTTC	CASTVAWGSRSYEQYF
TRBJ1-5	NA	TRBV5-4	NA	TGTGCCAGCAGGTTTACAGGAGAATTACAGCCCCAGCATTTT	CASRFTGELQPQHF
TRBJ1-5	TRBD1	TRBV2	once	TGTGCCAGCAGGAAGACAGGGGGTCGGTTTCAGCCCCAGCATTTT	CASRKTGGRFQPQHF
TRBJ2-7	TRBD1	TRBV4-2	NA	TGTGCCAGCAGCCAAGACAGGGGGCCATACGAGCAGTACTTC	CASSQDRGPYEQYF
TRBJ1-2	NA	TRBV11-1	NA	TGTGCCAGCAGCTTGGAGGGATTGGGCTATGGCTACACCTTC	CASSLEGLGYGYTF
TRBJ2-7	NA	TRBV28	NA	TGTGCCAGCAGTTTTGTCCCAGAGGGTATCTACGAGCAGTACTTC	CASSFVPEGIYEQYF
TRBJ1-2	NA	TRBV20-1	once	TGCAGTGCTAGTATTCGTAATGTGGGCTACACCTTC	CSASIRNVGYTF
TRBJ1-1	NA	TRBV5-1	once	TGCGCCAGCAGCCCACCCCAGGGGATGAGGTCAGGCACTGAAGCTTTCTTT	CASSPPQGMRSGTEAFF
TRBJ2-3	NA	TRBV20-1	NA	TGCAGTGCGCCCGAGGGAGATACGCAGTATTTT	CSAPEGDTQYF
TRBJ1-6	TRBD1	TRBV19	once	TGTGCCAGTAGTACCTTGACAGGGGAGAATTCACCCCTCCACTTT	CASSTLTGENSPLHF
TRBJ1-2	TRBD1	TRBV18	NA	TGTGCCAGCTCACCAGGGACAGGGGGGGACTATGGCTACACCTTC	CASSPGTGGDYGYTF
TRBJ2-3	NA	TRBV18	NA	TGTGCCAGCTCACTGAGGGACACAGATACGCAGTATTTT	CASSLRDTDTQYF
TRBJ2-3	TRBD1	TRBV14	NA	TGTGCCAGCAGCCTAGACAGGGCTGCAGGGAATACGCAGTATTTT	CASSLDRAAGNTQYF
TRBJ2-3	NA	TRBV29-1	NA	TGCAGCGTTCTGGGGTCAGGGACAGATACGCAGTATTTT	CSVLGSGTDTQYF
TRBJ2-3	NA	TRBV4-1	NA	TGCGCCAGCAGCCAAGCAAGACTGGGAAGCACAGATACGCAGTATTTT	CASSQARLGSTDTQYF
TRBJ1-4	NA	TRBV27	NA	TGTGCCAGCAGTTTCCTCAGGGCCCCCGAAAAACTGTTTTTT	CASSFLRAPEKLFF